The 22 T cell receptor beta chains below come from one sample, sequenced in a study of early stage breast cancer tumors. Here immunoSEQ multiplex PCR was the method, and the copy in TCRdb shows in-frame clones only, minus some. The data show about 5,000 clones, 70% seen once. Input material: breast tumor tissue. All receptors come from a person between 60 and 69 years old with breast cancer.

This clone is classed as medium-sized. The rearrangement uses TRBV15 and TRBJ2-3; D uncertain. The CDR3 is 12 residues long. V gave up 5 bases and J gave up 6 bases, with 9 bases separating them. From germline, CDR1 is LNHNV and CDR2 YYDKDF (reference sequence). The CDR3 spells CATSSGIDTQYF. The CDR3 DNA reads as TGTGCCACCAGCTCTGGGATTGATACGCAGTATTTT. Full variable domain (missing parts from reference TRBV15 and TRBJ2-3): DAMVIQNPRYQVTQFGKPVTLSCSQTLNHNVMYWYQQKSSQAPKLLFHYYDKDFNNEADTPDNFQSRRPNTSFCFLDIRSPGLGDTAMYLCATSSGIDTQYFGPGTRLTVL.

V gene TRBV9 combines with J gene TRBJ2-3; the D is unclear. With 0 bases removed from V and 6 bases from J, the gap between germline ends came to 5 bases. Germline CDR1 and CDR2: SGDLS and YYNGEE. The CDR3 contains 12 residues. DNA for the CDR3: TGTGCCAGCAGCGTAGACGCGGATACGCAGTATTTT. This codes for CASSVDADTQYF.

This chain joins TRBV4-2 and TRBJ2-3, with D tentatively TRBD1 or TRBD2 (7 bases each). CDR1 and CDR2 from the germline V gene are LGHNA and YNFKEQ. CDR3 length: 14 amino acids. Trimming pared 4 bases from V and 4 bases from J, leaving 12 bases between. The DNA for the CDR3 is TGTGCCAGCAGCCCCAGGGGGGGAGCAGATACGCAGTATTTT. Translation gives CASSPRGGADTQYF.

CDR3 amino acids: CAWSATGFNEQFF. The CDR3 DNA sequence: TGTGCCTGGAGTGCGACAGGGTTCAATGAGCAGTTCTTC. The V gene is TRBV30, the J gene TRBJ2-1; 7 bases fit TRBD1. This CDR3 has 13 amino acids. Germline V gives CDR1 GTSNPN, CDR2 SVGIG (reference sequence). J was trimmed by 6 bases and V by 1 base; bases with no gene match: 3.

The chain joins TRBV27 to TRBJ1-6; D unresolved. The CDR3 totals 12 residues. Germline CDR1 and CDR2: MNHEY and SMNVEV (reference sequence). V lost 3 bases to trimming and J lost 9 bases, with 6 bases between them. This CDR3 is CASSFGVSPLHF. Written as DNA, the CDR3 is TGTGCCAGCAGTTTCGGGGTTTCACCCCTCCACTTT.

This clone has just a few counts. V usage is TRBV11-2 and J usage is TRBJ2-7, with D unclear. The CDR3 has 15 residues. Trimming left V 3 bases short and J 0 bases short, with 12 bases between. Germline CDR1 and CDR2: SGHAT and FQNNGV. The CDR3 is CASSFTSGNSYEQYF. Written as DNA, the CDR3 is TGTGCCAGCAGCTTCACGTCTGGGAACTCCTACGAGCAGTACTTC. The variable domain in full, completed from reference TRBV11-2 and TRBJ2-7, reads EAGVAQSPRYKIIEKRQSVAFWCNPISGHATLYWYQQILGQGPKLLIQFQNNGVVDDSQLPKDRFSAERLKGVDSTLKIQPAKLEDSAVYLCASSFTSGNSYEQYFGPGTRLTVT.

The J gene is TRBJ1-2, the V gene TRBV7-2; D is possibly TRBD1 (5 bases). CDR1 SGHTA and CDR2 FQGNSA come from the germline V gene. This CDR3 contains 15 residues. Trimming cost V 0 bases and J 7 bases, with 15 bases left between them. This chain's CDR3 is CASSLATGTPGGYTF. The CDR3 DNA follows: TGTGCCAGCAGCTTAGCAACCGGGACGCCCGGTGGCTACACCTTC.

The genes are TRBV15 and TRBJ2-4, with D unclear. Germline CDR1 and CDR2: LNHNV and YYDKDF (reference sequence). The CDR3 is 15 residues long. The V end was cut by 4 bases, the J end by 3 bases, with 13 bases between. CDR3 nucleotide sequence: TGTGCCACCAGCAAGGTTGGGCAAAGCAAAAACATTCAGTACTTC. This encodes CATSKVGQSKNIQYF.

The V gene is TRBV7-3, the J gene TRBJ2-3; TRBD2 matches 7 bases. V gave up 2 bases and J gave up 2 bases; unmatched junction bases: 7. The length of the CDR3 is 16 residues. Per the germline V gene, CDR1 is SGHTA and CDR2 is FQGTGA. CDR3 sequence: CASSLGASGYTDTQYF. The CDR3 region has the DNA TGTGCCAGCAGCTTAGGGGCTAGCGGTTACACAGATACGCAGTATTTT.

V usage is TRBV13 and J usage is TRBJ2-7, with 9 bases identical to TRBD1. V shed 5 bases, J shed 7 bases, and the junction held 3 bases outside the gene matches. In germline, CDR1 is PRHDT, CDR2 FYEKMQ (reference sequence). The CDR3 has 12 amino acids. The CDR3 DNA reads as TGTGCCAGCAGCAGGACAGGGGTGGAGCAGTACTTC. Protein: CASSRTGVEQYF.

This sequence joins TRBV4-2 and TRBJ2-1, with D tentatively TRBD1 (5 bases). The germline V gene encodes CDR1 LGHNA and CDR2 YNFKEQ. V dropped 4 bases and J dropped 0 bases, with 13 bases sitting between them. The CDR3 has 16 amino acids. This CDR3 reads CASSRGTQGSYNEQFF. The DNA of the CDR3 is TGTGCCAGCAGCCGAGGAACCCAGGGCTCCTACAATGAGCAGTTCTTC.

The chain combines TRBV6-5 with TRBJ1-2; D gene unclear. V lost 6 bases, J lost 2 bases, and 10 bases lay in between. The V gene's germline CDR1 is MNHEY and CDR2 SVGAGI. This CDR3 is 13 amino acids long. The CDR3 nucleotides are TGTGCCAGCAGCAGAGACGAGAACTATGGCTACACCTTC. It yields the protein CASSRDENYGYTF.

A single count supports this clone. The DNA for the CDR3 is TGTGCCAGCTCACGTTGGGACAAGGCGGACACTGAAGCTTTCTTT. Encoded protein: CASSRWDKADTEAFF. The J gene is TRBJ1-1, the V gene TRBV18; D might be TRBD1 (6 bases). Trimming took 4 bases from V and 3 from J, leaving 15 bases between them. This CDR3 comprises 15 residues. The germline V gene has CDR1 KGHSH and CDR2 LQKENI.

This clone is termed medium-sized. This CDR3 is CASSESGGAGDTQYF. CDR3 bases: TGCGCCAGCAGTGAGTCGGGGGGAGCGGGGGATACGCAGTATTTT. The J gene is TRBJ2-3, the V gene TRBV10-1; 7 bases map to TRBD2. The V gene end was trimmed by 0 bases and the J gene end by 6 bases; junction bases not matched to a gene: 6. Germline V CDR1 and CDR2: WNHNN, SYGVQD (reference sequence). The CDR3 is 15 amino acids.

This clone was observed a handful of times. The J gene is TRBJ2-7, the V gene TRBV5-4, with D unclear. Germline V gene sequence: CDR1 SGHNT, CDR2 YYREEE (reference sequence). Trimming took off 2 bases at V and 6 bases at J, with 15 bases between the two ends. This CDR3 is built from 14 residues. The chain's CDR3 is CASSFSLGSSEQYF. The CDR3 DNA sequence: TGTGCCAGCAGCTTTAGCCTAGGCAGTAGCGAGCAGTACTTC.

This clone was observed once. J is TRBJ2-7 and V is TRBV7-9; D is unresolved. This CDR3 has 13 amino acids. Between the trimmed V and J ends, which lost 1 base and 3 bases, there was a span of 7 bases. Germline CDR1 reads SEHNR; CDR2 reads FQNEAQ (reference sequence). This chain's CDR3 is CASSLGTGYEQYF. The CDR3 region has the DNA TGTGCCAGCAGCTTAGGAACCGGCTACGAGCAGTACTTC.

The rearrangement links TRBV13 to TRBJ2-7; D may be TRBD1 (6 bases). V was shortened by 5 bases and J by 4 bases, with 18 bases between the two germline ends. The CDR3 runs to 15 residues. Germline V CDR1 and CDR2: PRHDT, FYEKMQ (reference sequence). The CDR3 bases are TGTGCCAGCAGCCCTCAGGGACACTGGTATTACGAGCAGTACTTC. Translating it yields CASSPQGHWYYEQYF. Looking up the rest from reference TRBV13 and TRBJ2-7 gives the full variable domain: AAGVIQSPRHLIKEKRETATLKCYPIPRHDTVYWYQQGPGQDPQFLISFYEKMQSDKGSIPDRFSAQQFSDYHSELNMSSLELGDSALYFCASSPQGHWYYEQYFGPGTRLTVT.

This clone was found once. The CDR3 nucleotides read TGTGCCAGCTCACCAGACAGTTCCAATCAGCCCCAGCATTTT. It is translated as CASSPDSSNQPQHF. The chain has TRBV18 and TRBJ1-5; a weak D match, TRBD1 (5 bases). Looked up from germline, CDR1 is KGHSH and CDR2 is LQKENI. V lost 2 bases to trimming and J lost 3 bases, with 8 bases between them. This CDR3 is 14 amino acids long. Drawing the rest from reference TRBV18 and TRBJ1-5, the complete variable domain is NAGVMQNPRHLVRRRGQEARLRCSPMKGHSHVYWYRQLPEEGLKFMVYLQKENIIDESGMPKERFSAEFPKEGPSILRIQQVVRGDSAAYFCASSPDSSNQPQHFGDGTRLSIL.

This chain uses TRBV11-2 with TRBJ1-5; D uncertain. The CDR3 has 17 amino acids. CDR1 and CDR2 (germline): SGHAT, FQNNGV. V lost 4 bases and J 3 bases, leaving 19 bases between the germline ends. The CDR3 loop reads CASSSPHRAAYNQPQHF. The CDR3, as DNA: TGTGCCAGCAGCTCCCCCCATCGAGCAGCCTACAATCAGCCCCAGCATTTT.

In nucleotides, the CDR3 is TGTGCCAGCAGTTACTCCAGAGGACGCTCTGGAAACACCATATATTTT. Translating gives CASSYSRGRSGNTIYF. The J gene is TRBJ1-3, the V gene TRBV6-5; no definite D call. In germline, CDR1 is MNHEY, CDR2 SVGAGI. The CDR3 sequence is 16 residues long. The V end was cut by 0 bases, the J end by 0 bases, with 9 bases between.

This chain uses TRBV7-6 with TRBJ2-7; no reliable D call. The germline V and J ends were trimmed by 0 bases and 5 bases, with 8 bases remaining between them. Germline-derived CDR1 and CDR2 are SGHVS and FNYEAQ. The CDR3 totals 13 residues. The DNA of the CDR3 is TGTGCCAGCAGCTTAGCACTGGGCGACGAGCAGTACTTC. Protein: CASSLALGDEQYF.

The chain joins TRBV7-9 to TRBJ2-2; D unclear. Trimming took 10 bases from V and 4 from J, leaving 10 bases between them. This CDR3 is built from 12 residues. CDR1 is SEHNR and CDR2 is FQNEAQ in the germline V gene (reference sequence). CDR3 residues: CATPSSTGELFF. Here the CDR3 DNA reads TGTGCCACCCCGAGCAGCACCGGGGAGCTGTTTTTT.